The TCR beta chain under discussion was sequenced for a study of identical twins. TCRdb independently ran MiXCR on the 5' RACE reads; one entry per CDR3 protein. The sample holds under 300,000 distinct CDR3 sequences, about 8.3% seen once. This clonotype showed up many times. The antigen remains unidentified. Study-level points and caveats: Low generation probability was overrepresented in out-of-frame alpha sequences shared by twins. Whereas memory repertoires showed no such difference, abundant cord blood beta clonotypes carried fewer insertions.

The CDR3 covers 15 residues. V lost 5 bases, J lost 2 bases, and 7 bases stayed unmatched. The sample was also reused in another study, on yellow fever vaccine responses in identical twins. This second report adds: Twins reportedly showed a vaccine T cell response that seemed partly convergent and partly personalized.

The source of this sequence is a woman aged 18-29 years in good health. The V gene is TRBV12-3 or TRBV12-4, the J gene TRBJ2-7; TRBD1 matches at 9 bases. Sequenced sample: CD8+ T cells sorted from blood. The CDR3 bases are TGTGCCAGCAGTAACCGGGACAGGGACCCCTACGAGCAGTACTTC. Residues: CASSNRDRDPYEQYF.